A selection of T cell receptor beta chains follows, all from one sample in a study of regulatory T cells in long-lasting Graves disease. TCRdb re-analysed the multiplex PCR reads in MiXCR, keeping a single row per CDR3 protein. The sample gives approximately 350,000 distinct CDR3 sequences, roughly 25% of which show up once; around 30% is in the top ten. The sample was peripheral blood mononuclear cells (PBMCs), taken when the disease was refractory, from a patient treated with antithyroid drugs. The receptors derive from a woman aged 40 to 50 with Graves disease. Each CDR3 is given without its conserved first and last residue. A D gene is named only where the DNA matches it firmly.

V gene: TRBV19; D gene: NA; CDR3 protein: ASSPSRPEKKYGYT
V gene: TRBV7-9; D gene: NA; CDR3 protein: ASSPEGGSEQF
V gene: TRBV29-1; D gene: NA; CDR3 protein: SVVIRGGYEQY
V gene: TRBV14; D gene: TRBD2; CDR3 protein: ASSQAGLAAQTQY
V gene: TRBV19; D gene: TRBD2; CDR3 protein: ASSLGTSGRSGELF
V gene: TRBV6-1; D gene: TRBD1; CDR3 protein: ASSETGGNYGYT
V gene: TRBV28; D gene: NA; CDR3 protein: ASSPSEQWANVLT
V gene: TRBV2; D gene: TRBD1; CDR3 protein: ASGRTGAYEQY
V gene: TRBV20-1; D gene: NA; CDR3 protein: SARRLGGAGELF
V gene: TRBV29-1; D gene: TRBD2; CDR3 protein: SVERLAGVDTQY
V gene: TRBV6-5; D gene: TRBD2; CDR3 protein: ASSYHLSSGRASETQY
V gene: TRBV20-1; D gene: NA; CDR3 protein: SASLGYAGELF
V gene: TRBV28; D gene: TRBD1; CDR3 protein: ASRLTGHYEQY
V gene: TRBV20-1; D gene: NA; CDR3 protein: SAQRSWAKTGELF
V gene: TRBV28; D gene: NA; CDR3 protein: ASSNPHIYEQY
V gene: TRBV20-1; D gene: TRBD2; CDR3 protein: SANEPGLASYEQY
V gene: TRBV5-1; D gene: NA; CDR3 protein: ASSPGTPNTGELF
V gene: TRBV6-2/TRBV6-3; D gene: NA; CDR3 protein: ATDQGDTQY
V gene: TRBV5-6; D gene: NA; CDR3 protein: ASSLARWDIWGETQY
V gene: TRBV28; D gene: TRBD1; CDR3 protein: ASSLGTGGQKLF
V gene: TRBV12-3/TRBV12-4; D gene: TRBD1; CDR3 protein: ASSWTGVGETQY
V gene: TRBV15; D gene: NA; CDR3 protein: ATSRDLGALNTEAF
V gene: TRBV28; D gene: TRBD1; CDR3 protein: ASSLNAGGYEQY
V gene: TRBV5-1; D gene: NA; CDR3 protein: ASSFGQTQY
V gene: TRBV4-1; D gene: NA; CDR3 protein: ASSQVFRYSNQPQH
V gene: TRBV28; D gene: NA; CDR3 protein: ASSFNRLNEKLF
V gene: TRBV2; D gene: NA; CDR3 protein: ASSEGTGTYGYT
V gene: TRBV6-2/TRBV6-3; D gene: NA; CDR3 protein: ASSREATSGIG
V gene: TRBV19; D gene: NA; CDR3 protein: ASSIGQGNEKLF
V gene: TRBV28; D gene: TRBD2; CDR3 protein: ASSVAFVGLAERAKNIQY
V gene: TRBV27; D gene: NA; CDR3 protein: ASSSPGSVTDTQY
V gene: TRBV28; D gene: TRBD2; CDR3 protein: TSSLPLAGGSYEQY
V gene: TRBV12-3/TRBV12-4; D gene: TRBD2; CDR3 protein: ASSLPSQREPPSSYNEQF
V gene: TRBV2; D gene: NA; CDR3 protein: ASRGRDTNEKLF
V gene: TRBV12-3/TRBV12-4; D gene: TRBD2; CDR3 protein: ASSPHGGGRNNEQF
V gene: TRBV5-5; D gene: TRBD1; CDR3 protein: ASSPPGGTGVPYEQY
V gene: TRBV7-8; D gene: NA; CDR3 protein: ASSRTSNGGRQHGYT